This TCR beta chain was sequenced in a study of blood T cells in healthy people across ages. Turning to the study itself: T cells yielded about one barcoded beta molecule per two cells through template switching.

Study-wide results and limits: When set beside aged donors, long-lived donors presented more naive CD4+ cells and higher diversity. The CMV status of each donor remained undetermined, and this could have confounded shifts in expanded clonotypes. Estimated diversity, derived from one million T cells, was regarded as an underestimate.

This CDR3 has 18 amino acids. From germline, CDR1 is MNHEY and CDR2 SMNVEV (reference sequence). The V and J ends lost 6 bases and 0 bases, in that order; junction bases with no gene match: 14. A word on this clonotype: Its antigen is as yet unknown.

Together with a sample-barcoded 5' primer, a J-beta primer mix was included in a second PCR lasting about 6 to 12 cycles. TCRdb redid the calling of the 5' RACE reads with MiXCR, one entry per CDR3 protein. The sample has about 1,500,000 distinct CDR3 sequences, around 42% seen once. This receptor was obtained from a woman aged 18-30 years in good health. The sample consisted of blood. V usage is TRBV27 and J usage is TRBJ1-1; 9 nucleotides line up with TRBD1. The CDR3 reads CASRPGGGQGLMNTEAFF. The DNA for the CDR3 is TGTGCCAGCAGGCCCGGGGGGGGACAGGGCCTTATGAACACTGAAGCTTTCTTT.